This TCR beta chain was identified during a study of blood T cell repertoires in COVID-19. Study-wide context: Samples representing acute and convalescent COVID-19 were sourced from the United States, Italy and Spain. The analysed material was cDNA or gDNA that came from T cells, B-cell-depleted T cells, or PBMCs.

Seattle's cohort entered during active infection and was followed longitudinally. CDR3 length: 16 residues. Looked up from germline, CDR1 is MNHEY and CDR2 is SVGEGT. V lost 2 bases, J lost 2 bases, and 14 bases lay in between. As processed by the authors: Reference gene primers were amplified, and this amplification served to estimate nucleated cell counts. The method was immunoSEQ multiplex PCR; TCRdb's version includes in-frame clones alone and lacks a portion of them. That table is the source of V, J and clone size, and D and trimming were worked out from the DNA. The top ten hold almost 1.5% of the sample, which has 250,000 to 350,000 clones, 65% to 85% seen once.

This TCR was recovered from a human donor with COVID-19, enrolled during active disease. The donor label of this sample is uncertain. Sequenced material: peripheral blood. The chain links TRBV6-2 or TRBV6-3 to TRBJ2-3, with D perhaps matching TRBD2 (6 bases). The CDR3 nucleotides read TGTGCCAGCAGTTACCTTATGGGGGACTCCACAGATACGCAGTATTTT. Protein: CASSYLMGDSTDTQYF.